This T cell receptor beta chain was retrieved from a study of blood T cell dynamics during melanoma immunotherapy (dated by TCRdb to about 2020). The study in broad terms: Patients with metastatic melanoma were treated with first-line pembrolizumab or nivolumab plus ipilimumab as standard of care in the United Kingdom. To find early correlates of response, the study profiled the peripheral T cell receptor repertoires of patients with metastatic melanoma both before and after one cycle of checkpoint inhibitor therapy. The training cohort was made up of consecutive patients, while a further independent group of patients from the same centre was pooled to form an external validation set.

The intended sense of this specimen's time point label: week 3, after first cycle of checkpoint inhibitor. Blood samples were taken before treatment (T0) and at week 3 (W3), following the first cycle of checkpoint blockade. Except for a couple of patients with rapid clinical progression, response was assessed 12 weeks after the first infusion by RECIST 1.1; disease control meant complete response, partial response or stable disease. Patients were excluded for prior systemic cancer treatment, concomitant immunosuppressant therapy or synchronous other active malignancies. Bulk PBMC and plasma cell-free DNA were both sequenced for TCR beta so that circulating cells and T cell turnover could be tracked. PBMC were isolated from blood with Lymphoprep and SepMate tubes, followed by red cell lysis. QIAamp DNA Blood Mini kits were used to extract DNA from PBMC and from sorted T cell subsets. To note about this clone: No cognate antigen has been identified for it. One base away there is no much larger clone; base qualities are not given.

The study at large found these results: The relatively small sample size was acknowledged as potentially limiting generalization of the results. Whether the T cell clones behind the repertoire changes were melanoma-specific or instead reflected general immune activation was something the study could not determine. Patients who later achieved disease control showed a bifurcated PBMC repertoire reorganization at W3, with increased clonality or increased diversity, unlike progressors.

Its CDR3 holds 11 amino acids, cysteine through phenylalanine. Kept here is only the CDR3 DNA, which spans 33 bases and is read in frame from base 1. Reading the germline V gene gives CDR1 SGHTA and CDR2 FQGNSA. V sheds 4 bases and J sheds 6 bases, leaving 7 bases between their ends. Every bulk PBMC sample had a fixed 350 ng of DNA loaded. Following the manufacturer instructions, the immunoSEQ TCRb Assay kit was used to amplify TCR beta CDR3 sequences from genomic DNA. The KAPA Library Quantification Kit for Illumina platforms was used to quantify pooled libraries by qPCR. Pooled libraries were sequenced on an Illumina NextSeq 500, clustered at roughly 0.6-1.1 pM. Concerning the study's data processing: TCR data were analyzed with immunoSEQ ANALYZER and the R LymphoSeq package. A rearrangement efficiency score was calculated as productive divided by the sum of productive and non-productive CDR3 sequences. Clonality was measured with the Gini coefficient and diversity with the Renyi index at alpha=1, compared pairwise between timepoints within each patient. Clonal relatedness, based on an edit distance of 3, and repertoire similarity, based on the Bhattacharyya coefficient, were both computed in LymphoSeq. To classify response, a linear discriminant analysis based on week-3 changes in clonality and diversity was built using the R MASS and caret packages. The source is immuneACCESS, and TCRdb retained only in-frame sequences with V and J called. Part of the clones is not carried over; for the studies checked, unresolved V genes explain less than half of this, and the remainder is unexplained. Clonal size and the V and J genes are those of that table, whereas D and trimming came from the DNA. For this sample there are roughly 12,000 clones; approximately 91% appear just once. The top ten clones comprise roughly 7% of the sample.

The sequence was collected from a human donor with melanoma. The rearrangement combines TRBV7-2 with TRBJ2-7; the D gene assignment is ambiguous. The sequencing used blood, collected from a patient treated with checkpoint blockade. The CDR3 region: CASSSRSEQYF. Read as DNA, the sequence is TGTGCCAGCAGCTCGAGGAGCGAGCAGTACTTC.